These T cell receptor beta chains were read from a single sample in a study of tumour-infiltrating T cells in Burkitt lymphoma. Sequencing used immunoSEQ multiplex PCR; TCRdb keeps in-frame clones, though not all of them. The table has around 50,000 clones, less than 35% seen once. Sequencing was performed on tumor tissue. These receptors all stem from a human donor with Burkitt lymphoma. Each CDR3 is given with its conserved first and last residue. D genes are given only for firm matches. A row's size may be missing; if present it is once, few, many or a size class.

j_gene | d_gene | v_gene | abundance | CDR3nt | CDR3aa
TRBJ1-4 | NA | TRBV4-1 | few | TGCGCCAGCAGCCAAAGACAGAACCCGTCAACTAATGAAAAACTGTTTTTT | CASSQRQNPSTNEKLFF
TRBJ2-7 | TRBD1 | TRBV14 | NA | TGTGCCAGCAGCCATTGGAGGGGGGACAGGGAATACGAGCAGTACTTC | CASSHWRGDREYEQYF
TRBJ2-3 | NA | TRBV20-1 | few | TGCAGTGCTTCCACCACAGATACGCAGTATTTT | CSASTTDTQYF
TRBJ1-4 | NA | TRBV25-1 | NA | TGTGCCAGCAGTGACTATTCGTTAGGTGAAAAACTGTTTTTT | CASSDYSLGEKLFF
TRBJ1-3 | NA | TRBV6-5 | NA | TGTGCCAGCAGTCCATCGAGCTCTGGAAACACCATATATTTT | CASSPSSSGNTIYF
TRBJ2-7 | TRBD2 | TRBV29-1 | NA | TGCAGCGTTGAAGGACTAGCGGGACCCTACGAGCAGTACTTC | CSVEGLAGPYEQYF
TRBJ2-1 | NA | TRBV6-4 | NA | TGTGCCAGCAGCCTCGGTGGCGAGCAGTTCTTC | CASSLGGEQFF
TRBJ2-2 | NA | TRBV4-1 | NA | TGCGCCAGCAGCCAAGATAGTGCCTACACCGGGGAGCTGTTTTTT | CASSQDSAYTGELFF
TRBJ2-1 | NA | TRBV5-4 | few | TGTGCCAGCAGCTCCGGGGGTGGGGATCATGAGCAGTTCTTC | CASSSGGGDHEQFF
TRBJ2-3 | NA | TRBV4-1 | few | TGCGCCAGCAGCAAGGACACAGATACGCAGTATTTT | CASSKDTDTQYF
TRBJ2-1 | TRBD2 | TRBV5-1 | NA | TGCGCCAGCAGCCAAATAGCGGGGGGGCCATACAATGAGCAGTTCTTC | CASSQIAGGPYNEQFF
TRBJ1-4 | NA | TRBV4-3 | few | TGCGCCAGCAGCCAAGAAGGCAGGGTCCACGAAAAACTGTTTTTT | CASSQEGRVHEKLFF
TRBJ1-2 | NA | TRBV6-5 | NA | TGTGCCAGCAGTTACTCGAGCCAACATAGTCGTGGCTACACCTTC | CASSYSSQHSRGYTF
TRBJ2-5 | NA | TRBV7-8 | NA | TGTGCCAGCAGCTTAGTTTGGGGGGCAGGAGAGACCCAGTACTTC | CASSLVWGAGETQYF
TRBJ2-7 | NA | TRBV6-1 | many | TGTGCCAGCAATCTGGGATCCTACGAGCAGTACTTC | CASNLGSYEQYF
TRBJ1-2 | NA | TRBV19 | NA | TGTGCCACACGTCAGGGCTATGGCTACACCTTC | CATRQGYGYTF
TRBJ1-2 | NA | TRBV6-5 | few | TGTGCCAGCAGAGGACAGATTGGCTATGGCTACACCTTC | CASRGQIGYGYTF
TRBJ2-1 | NA | TRBV9 | few | TGTGCCAGCAGCAAAGCTGGTGAGCAGTTCTTC | CASSKAGEQFF
TRBJ2-5 | NA | TRBV20-1 | NA | TGCAGTGCTAGAGATCAGGAGACCCAGTACTTC | CSARDQETQYF
TRBJ2-2 | TRBD1 | TRBV19 | few | TGTGCCGCCCGAAGGACAGGGTCCACCGGGGAGCTGTTTTTT | CAARRTGSTGELFF
TRBJ1-2 | TRBD1 | TRBV7-9 | few | TGTGCCAGCAGCTATGGACAGGGCGGTGGCTACACCTTC | CASSYGQGGGYTF
TRBJ2-5 | TRBD1 | TRBV5-1 | NA | TGCGCCAGCAGCCTCGAAGGGGGCCTAAAGACCCAGTACTTC | CASSLEGGLKTQYF
TRBJ1-6 | NA | TRBV9 | NA | TGTGCCAGCAGCGTTGGTGGCGGCTCCTATAATTCACCCCTCCACTTT | CASSVGGGSYNSPLHF